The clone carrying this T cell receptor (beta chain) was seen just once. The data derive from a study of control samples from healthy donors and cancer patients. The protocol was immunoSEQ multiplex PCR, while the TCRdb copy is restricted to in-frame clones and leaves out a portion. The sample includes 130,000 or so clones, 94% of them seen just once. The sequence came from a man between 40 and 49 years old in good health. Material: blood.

In nucleotides, the CDR3 is TGTGCCAGCAGTGAATTTGTTATCGGGTCCGAAAATGAAAAACTGTTTTTT. Its translation: CASSEFVIGSENEKLFF. V and J are TRBV6-1 and TRBJ1-4; the D is unclear. Germline values: CDR1 MNHNS, CDR2 SASEGT. This CDR3 is 17 amino acids long. Trimming shortened V by 2 bases and J by 5 bases, and 18 bases separated the two germline ends.